This note documents a single T cell receptor beta chain sequence. What it binds is unknown. The junction does not match germline at one end; this may be a read error. The authors extracted at least 5.5 micrograms of total RNA per sample. With a J-beta primer mix and a sample-barcoded 5' primer, a second PCR ran about 7 to 12 cycles. TCRdb recomputed calls from the 5' RACE reads with MiXCR, one row per CDR3 protein. This table has 760,000 or so distinct CDR3 sequences, around a quarter appearing once. This CDR3 contains 13 residues. CDR1 and CDR2 from the germline V gene are MDHEN and SYDVKM. These data originate in a study of blood T cells in healthy people across ages. Notes on the study in general: In long-lived donors, naive CD4+ cell counts and diversity exceeded those of aged donors.

This same sample was also taken into another study, of T cells of mothers and their children.

Sequenced sample: blood. This TCR was sampled from a boy younger than 18 in good health. The V call is TRBV28, the J call TRBJ1-2, with 7 nucleotides matching TRBD1. CDR3 sequence (DNA): TGTGCCAGCAAAACAGGGGACTTCTATGGCTACGCCTTC. This codes for CASKTGDFYGYAF.